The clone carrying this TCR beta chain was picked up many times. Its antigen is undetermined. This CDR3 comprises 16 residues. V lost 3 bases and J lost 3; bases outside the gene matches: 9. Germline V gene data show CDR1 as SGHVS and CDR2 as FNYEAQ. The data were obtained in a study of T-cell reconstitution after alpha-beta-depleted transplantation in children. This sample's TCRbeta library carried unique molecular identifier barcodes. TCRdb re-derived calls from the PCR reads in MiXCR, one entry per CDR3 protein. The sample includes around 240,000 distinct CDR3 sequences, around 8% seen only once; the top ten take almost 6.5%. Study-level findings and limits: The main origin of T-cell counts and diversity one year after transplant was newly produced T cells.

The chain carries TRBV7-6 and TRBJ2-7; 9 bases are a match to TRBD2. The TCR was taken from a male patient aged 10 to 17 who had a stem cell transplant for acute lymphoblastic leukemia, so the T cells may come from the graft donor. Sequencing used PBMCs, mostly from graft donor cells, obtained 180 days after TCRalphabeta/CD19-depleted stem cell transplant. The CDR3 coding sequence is TGTGCCAGCAGCTTGGGAACTAGCGGGTGGATCTACGAGCAGTACTTC. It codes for CASSLGTSGWIYEQYF.